This is a list of T cell receptor beta chains from one sample in a study of blood T cell repertoires in COVID-19. Some clones are missing from TCRdb's copy, which holds only in-frame ones; the method was immunoSEQ multiplex PCR. The repertoire holds 100,000 or so clones, with roughly 80% as singletons. The sequenced sample consisted of peripheral blood. Receptors were obtained from a woman of 80 years or more with acute or convalescent COVID-19. The CDR3 runs from the conserved cysteine through the conserved F or W. Fields, in order: V gene, D gene, clone size, J gene, CDR3 DNA, CDR3 protein. A D gene is named only where the DNA matches it firmly. Clone size, where shown, is once, few, many, or a class for clones that have expanded.

v_call: TRBV4-2; d_call: TRBD1; clone_size: -; j_call: TRBJ1-3; cdr3_nt: TGTGCCAGCAGACCGACAGGGTCCTCTGGAAACACCATATATTTT; cdr3_aa: CASRPTGSSGNTIYF
v_call: TRBV28; d_call: TRBD2; clone_size: -; j_call: TRBJ2-1; cdr3_nt: TGTGCCAGCAGTTCGACTAGCGGGAGAAGTTACCCTGAGCAGTTCTTC; cdr3_aa: CASSSTSGRSYPEQFF
v_call: TRBV4-3; d_call: TRBD1; clone_size: -; j_call: TRBJ2-5; cdr3_nt: TGCGCCAGCAGTCCCGGGACAGGGGTCGTGGAGACCCAGTACTTC; cdr3_aa: CASSPGTGVVETQYF
v_call: TRBV7-7; d_call: TRBD2; clone_size: many; j_call: TRBJ2-1; cdr3_nt: TGTGCCAGCAGCGGGGGACTAGCGGCTTTTGATGAGCAGTTCTTC; cdr3_aa: CASSGGLAAFDEQFF
v_call: TRBV5-1; d_call: -; clone_size: -; j_call: TRBJ1-5; cdr3_nt: TGCGCCAGCAGTCCAGGTGACGAATATCAGCCCCAGCATTTT; cdr3_aa: CASSPGDEYQPQHF
v_call: TRBV6-5; d_call: TRBD2; clone_size: few; j_call: TRBJ2-1; cdr3_nt: TGTGCCAGCAGTTACTCAGGGCTAGCGGGGGACAATGAGCAGTTCTTC; cdr3_aa: CASSYSGLAGDNEQFF
v_call: TRBV28; d_call: -; clone_size: -; j_call: TRBJ1-5; cdr3_nt: TGTGCCAGCAGTTTATATCAGGGGACCGATCAGCCCCAGCATTTT; cdr3_aa: CASSLYQGTDQPQHF
v_call: TRBV11-2; d_call: -; clone_size: -; j_call: TRBJ2-7; cdr3_nt: TGTGCCAGCAGCTTACTAGGGGGTGGGGACGAGCAGTACTTC; cdr3_aa: CASSLLGGGDEQYF
v_call: TRBV5-1; d_call: -; clone_size: -; j_call: TRBJ1-4; cdr3_nt: TGCGCCAGCAGCTTTGCGGGAGGGAAAAATGAAAAACTGTTTTTT; cdr3_aa: CASSFAGGKNEKLFF
v_call: TRBV5-5; d_call: TRBD2; clone_size: -; j_call: TRBJ2-1; cdr3_nt: TGTGCCAGCAGCTTCGCGGGAGGAGGGTGGAATGAGCAGTTCTTC; cdr3_aa: CASSFAGGGWNEQFF
v_call: TRBV7-2; d_call: TRBD1; clone_size: -; j_call: TRBJ1-2; cdr3_nt: TGTGCCAGCAGCTTAGGACAGGGCTATGGCTACACCTTC; cdr3_aa: CASSLGQGYGYTF
v_call: TRBV15; d_call: -; clone_size: -; j_call: TRBJ2-7; cdr3_nt: TGTGCCACCAGACAGCAGCTGAGCTCCTACGAGCAGTACTTC; cdr3_aa: CATRQQLSSYEQYF